The 21 T cell receptor beta chains given below trace back to one sample, sequenced in a study of early T cells in non-severe SARS-CoV-2 infection. One entry per CDR3 protein results from TCRdb running MiXCR on the 5' RACE reads. The data hold approximately 69,000 distinct CDR3 sequences, with 10% to 12% observed a single time. The specimen was whole blood, collected at baseline. All receptors come from an adult who was a healthcare worker with PCR-confirmed SARS-CoV-2 infection or an uninfected control (not recorded which).

The rearrangement joins TRBV25-1 to TRBJ2-5, with D perhaps TRBD1 (6 bases). The V gene lost 2 bases and the J gene lost 4 bases, with 14 bases spanning the gap. Per germline, CDR1 MGHDK and CDR2 SYGVNS. This CDR3 region has 15 residues. The CDR3 region has the DNA TGTGCCAGCAGTGAAGCAAGGGGGACGGGAGAGACCCAGTACTTC. Translation: CASSEARGTGETQYF.

Turning to this clonotype: One end of the junction is discordant with germline, which a read error may explain. The chain carries TRBV5-1 and TRBJ2-1, with no clear D. This CDR3 has 15 residues. Germline V gene data show CDR1 as SGHRS and CDR2 as YFSETQ. The CDR3 region has the DNA TGCGCCAGCCGCTTCCAGTTAGGCTCCTACAATGAGCAGTTCTTC. Its protein is CASRFQLGSYNEQFF.

This clonotype was recorded a few times. The chain uses TRBV18 and TRBJ1-4; D is ambiguous. The CDR3 is made up of 13 amino acids. V dropped 2 bases and J dropped 5 bases, with 6 bases sitting between them. Germline values: CDR1 KGHSH, CDR2 LQKENI. The CDR3 region has the DNA TGTGCCAGCTCACCATTGGAAAATGAAAAACTGTTTTTT. It translates to CASSPLENEKLFF.

The V call is TRBV7-2, the J call TRBJ2-3; 8 positions match TRBD2. There are 18 residues in the CDR3. The V gene end was trimmed by 5 bases and the J gene end by 6 bases; junction bases not matched to a gene: 19. CDR1 SGHTA and CDR2 FQGNSA come from the germline V gene. The CDR3 DNA sequence: TGTGCCAGCAGCATACGAGGAAATAGCGGGAAAACGGGCGATACGCAGTATTTT. Translating gives CASSIRGNSGKTGDTQYF.

The gene calls are TRBV12-3 or TRBV12-4 and TRBJ2-1; TRBD2 matches 8 bases. With V trimmed by 5 bases and J by 13 bases, 7 bases remained unmatched. This CDR3 is 12 amino acids long. For the CDR3, the DNA is TGTGCCAGCAGTCCCCAGCGGGGGCCTCAGTTCTTC. As protein: CASSPQRGPQFF.

Only a few counts were recorded for this clonotype. The rearrangement uses TRBV5-1 and TRBJ2-5, with D tentatively TRBD2 (6 bases). From germline, CDR1 is SGHRS and CDR2 YFSETQ. The CDR3 consists of 14 residues. With 1 base removed from V and 2 bases from J, the gap between germline ends came to 9 bases. Here the CDR3 DNA reads TGCGCCAGCAGCTTGATGGCGGGACAAGAGACCCAGTACTTC. Translating it yields CASSLMAGQETQYF.

This clonotype has only a few counts. This chain uses TRBV7-3 with TRBJ2-1, with 10 bases that match TRBD2. The CDR3 spans 15 residues. With 5 bases clipped from V and 3 bases from J, the junction kept 4 bases outside the gene matches. Germline V gives CDR1 SGHTA, CDR2 FQGTGA. DNA of the CDR3: TGTGCCAGCAGCGCCACTAGCGGGGACTACAATGAGCAGTTCTTC. It codes for CASSATSGDYNEQFF. Based on the CDR3 plus reference TRBV7-3 and TRBJ2-1, the full variable domain is GAGVSQTPSNKVTEKGKYVELRCDPISGHTALYWYRQSLGQGPEFLIYFQGTGAADDSGLPNDRFFAVRPEGSVSTLKIQRTERGDSAVYLCASSATSGDYNEQFFGPGTRLTVL.

The chain combines TRBV9 with TRBJ2-5; 9 bases align to TRBD1. From germline, CDR1 is SGDLS and CDR2 YYNGEE. CDR3 length equals 14 residues. V was clipped by 3 bases and J by 4 bases; unmatched bases: 4. Written as DNA, the CDR3 is TGTGCCAGCAGCGGGGACAGGGAGGGAGAGACCCAGTACTTC. Encoded protein: CASSGDREGETQYF. Combining the CDR3 with reference TRBV9 and TRBJ2-5 gives the whole variable domain DSGVTQTPKHLITATGQRVTLRCSPRSGDLSVYWYQQSLDQGLQFLIQYYNGEERAKGNILERFSAQQFPDLHSELNLSSLELGDSALYFCASSGDREGETQYFGPGTRLLVL.

This clonotype appeared a few times. The chain has TRBV13 and TRBJ1-6; D might be TRBD1 (5 bases). Germline CDR1 PRHDT, CDR2 FYEKMQ (reference sequence). This CDR3 has 14 residues. Trimming removed 4 bases at V and 11 bases at J, with 15 bases between. The CDR3 loop is CASSSRQGMTPLHF. The CDR3 DNA sequence: TGTGCCAGCAGCTCACGGCAGGGTATGACACCCCTCCACTTT. Drawing the rest from reference TRBV13 and TRBJ1-6, the complete variable domain is AAGVIQSPRHLIKEKRETATLKCYPIPRHDTVYWYQQGPGQDPQFLISFYEKMQSDKGSIPDRFSAQQFSDYHSELNMSSLELGDSALYFCASSSRQGMTPLHFGNGTRLTVT.

This CDR3 is CSATPEPTNEKLFF. CDR3 sequence (DNA): TGCAGTGCTACCCCAGAGCCAACTAATGAAAAACTGTTTTTT. J is TRBJ1-4 and V is TRBV20-1; D is unresolved. The germline V gene has CDR1 DFQATT and CDR2 SNEGSKA (reference sequence). Between the trimmed V and J ends, which lost 4 bases and 0 bases, there was a span of 9 bases. The CDR3 loop spans 14 amino acids.

This clonotype was seen at least ten times. This chain joins TRBV4-3 and TRBJ2-1, with D possibly TRBD1 on 5 matching bases. The ends were cut back, 0 bases at V and 0 bases at J, with 12 bases in the middle. The germline V gene encodes CDR1 LGHNA and CDR2 YSLEER. This CDR3 has 17 residues. DNA of the CDR3: TGCGCCAGCAGCCAAGATATGGACACCCGCTCCTACAATGAGCAGTTCTTC. It codes for CASSQDMDTRSYNEQFF.

The chain recombines TRBV29-1 with TRBJ2-7; D ambiguous. Trimming cost V 4 bases and J 6 bases, with 7 bases left between them. The CDR3 totals 10 residues. Germline assignment: CDR1 SQVTM and CDR2 ANQGSEA. The CDR3 DNA reads as TGCAGCGTTGGGACGGGCGAGCAGTACTTC. Its translation: CSVGTGEQYF.

This clonotype has just a few counts. The V call is TRBV24-1, the J call TRBJ2-5; maybe TRBD1 (6 bases). Per germline, CDR1 KGHDR and CDR2 SFDVKD. This CDR3 is built from 14 residues. Trimming stripped 6 bases from V and 3 bases from J, with 13 bases between. The CDR3 region is CATSSVDRKETQYF. Here the CDR3 DNA reads TGTGCCACCAGTTCTGTTGACAGGAAAGAGACCCAGTACTTC.

In this sample, this clonotype turned up a few times. This chain connects TRBV21-1 to TRBJ1-2; the table's D call of TRBD1 was not tested on the DNA. TRBV21-1 is an annotated pseudogene. The CDR3 loop spans 15 amino acids. This chain's CDR3 is CASSNGQGNPYGYTF. The CDR3 nucleotides are TGTGCCAGCAGCAACGGACAGGGGAACCCCTATGGCTACACCTTC.

This clonotype came up many times. This rearrangement joins TRBV3-1 to TRBJ1-1, with a possible D match to TRBD1 (5 bases). The CDR3 totals 16 residues. Germline CDR1 is LGHDT and CDR2 is YNNKEL (reference sequence). The V end was cut by 4 bases, the J end by 0 bases, with 15 bases between. The CDR3 loop reads CASSPRDKGMNTEAFF. For the CDR3, the DNA is TGTGCCAGCAGCCCCAGGGATAAGGGGATGAACACTGAAGCTTTCTTT.

This clonotype has a count of ten or more. The chain links TRBV6-2 or TRBV6-3 to TRBJ2-3; TRBD2 matches at 12 bases. V shed 4 bases and J 5 bases; nucleotides not matched to a gene: 7. Germline V CDR1 and CDR2: MNHEY, SVGEGT. The CDR3 sequence is 16 residues long. CDR3 sequence (DNA): TGTGCCAGCAGTTCGTTTCTAGCGGGGGGGCAAGATACGCAGTATTTT. It is translated as CASSSFLAGGQDTQYF.

The chain recombines TRBV4-1 with TRBJ2-7; 10 bases line up with TRBD1. V gave up 4 bases and J gave up 2 bases; unmatched junction bases: 5. This CDR3 contains 15 residues. CDR1 and CDR2 (germline): MGHRA, YSYEKL. The CDR3 is CASSPLGTGAYEQYF. As DNA, the CDR3 is TGCGCCAGCAGCCCCCTCGGGACAGGGGCCTACGAGCAGTACTTC.

This clonotype was detected many times. V is TRBV4-2 and J is TRBJ2-7, with TRBD1 matching over 11 bases. Trimming cost V 1 base and J 4 bases; bases outside gene matches: 6. The CDR3 totals 16 residues. Per germline, CDR1 LGHNA and CDR2 YNFKEQ. The CDR3 bases are TGTGCCAGCAGCCAAGTTGGGACAGGGGGTATGTACGAGCAGTACTTC. This codes for CASSQVGTGGMYEQYF.

The V and J genes are TRBV5-4 and TRBJ1-1; no firm D call. The CDR3 is 14 amino acids. Trimming stripped 4 bases from V and 1 base from J, with 11 bases between. Germline values: CDR1 SGHNT, CDR2 YYREEE (reference sequence). As DNA, the CDR3 is TGTGCCAGCAGCCTTCCTTCGGGGAACACTGAAGCTTTCTTT. Protein product: CASSLPSGNTEAFF.

Many counts were recorded for this clonotype. The chain is built from TRBV19 and TRBJ1-4; D is unclear. Trimming cost V 7 bases and J 7 bases, with 16 bases left between them. Germline lookup yields CDR1 LNHDA and CDR2 SQIVND (reference sequence). The CDR3 has 14 amino acids. The CDR3 sequence: CASKPQATSEKLFF. DNA for the CDR3: TGTGCCAGTAAACCGCAGGCAACGAGTGAAAAACTGTTTTTT.

This clonotype was seen ten or more times. The CDR3 protein is CASSPQTPISLRSSYEQYF. CDR3 sequence (DNA): TGTGCCAGCAGCCCACAGACCCCTATTAGCCTGAGGAGCTCCTACGAGCAGTACTTC. The chain recombines TRBV7-8 with TRBJ2-7; D call uncertain. The V and J ends lost 5 bases and 0 bases respectively, with 26 bases between them. The CDR3 consists of 19 residues. CDR1 SGHVS and CDR2 FQNEAQ come from the germline V gene.